This T cell receptor beta chain appears in the sequencing data of a study of blood T cells in healthy people across ages. This clonotype appeared many times. CDR3 length equals 14 residues. Germline V gives CDR1 LNHNV, CDR2 YYDKDF (reference sequence). Trimming shortened V by 11 bases and J by 7 bases, and 23 bases separated the two germline ends. The second PCR ran about 6 to 11 cycles with a sample-barcoded 5' primer and J-beta primers. TCRdb fed the 5' RACE reads into MiXCR, producing one record per CDR3 protein. Of hundreds of thousands of distinct CDR3 sequences listed, 52% are singletons. The chain links TRBV15 to TRBJ2-5; no firm D call. The sample comprised blood. The receptor was derived from a woman aged 80 or over in good health. CDR3 bases: TGTGCCGTTTCTCGCCCCCTCCAGGTTGGGACCCAGTACTTC. As protein: CAVSRPLQVGTQYF.